This entry features one T cell receptor beta chain sequence. Antigen: not known. TCRdb reprocessed the 5' RACE reads with MiXCR, giving one entry per CDR3 protein. The data contain some 840,000 distinct CDR3 sequences, about an eighth of them singletons. This entry comes from a study of CD8 T cells in ankylosing spondylitis. Study conclusions and caveats: Relatively scarce in peripheral blood, disease-linked clones were CD8+. Characteristic, it appeared, of ankylosing spondylitis blood was a TCR beta motif of eight highly homologous variants. In the blood and synovial fluid of reactive arthritis, some motif variants had been previously reported. In ankylosing spondylitis patients, matched synovial fluid reportedly showed significant enrichment of disease-linked clones.

V was pared by 1 base and J by 2 bases, with 13 bases between. The CDR3 length is 16 residues. The germline CDR1 and CDR2 sequences are LGHNA and YSLEER. The TCR originated in a male donor with ankylosing spondylitis. The chain uses TRBV4-3 and TRBJ2-3; no clear D gene. Specimen: blood, either unsorted or a sorted T cell fraction (not recorded which). The CDR3 DNA reads as TGCGCCAGCAGCCAAGGCCCCGAAGGGATCACAGATACGCAGTATTTT. Residues: CASSQGPEGITDTQYF.